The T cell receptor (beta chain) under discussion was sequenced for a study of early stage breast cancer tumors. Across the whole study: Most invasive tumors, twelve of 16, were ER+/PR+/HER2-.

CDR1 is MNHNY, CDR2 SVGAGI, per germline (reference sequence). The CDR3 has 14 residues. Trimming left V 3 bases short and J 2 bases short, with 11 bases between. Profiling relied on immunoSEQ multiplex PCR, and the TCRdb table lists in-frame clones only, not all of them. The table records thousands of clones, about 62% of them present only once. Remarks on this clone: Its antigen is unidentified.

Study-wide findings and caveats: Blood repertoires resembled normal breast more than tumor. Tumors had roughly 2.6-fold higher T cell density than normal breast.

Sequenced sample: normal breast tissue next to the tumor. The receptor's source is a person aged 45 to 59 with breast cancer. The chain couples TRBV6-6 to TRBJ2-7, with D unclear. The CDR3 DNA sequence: TGTGCCAGCAGTTATGGGCAGGAGCCCTACGAGCAGTACTTC. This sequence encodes CASSYGQEPYEQYF.